The subject of this entry is one T cell receptor (beta chain). The data belong to a study of blood T cell repertoires in COVID-19. Clones were read by immunoSEQ multiplex PCR, and TCRdb kept only the in-frame ones, dropping some. The sample records approximately 150,000 clones, approximately 86% being singletons. The V gene's germline CDR1 is SGHTA and CDR2 FQGNSA. V shed 1 base and J shed 0 bases, with 7 bases lying between them. The CDR3 loop spans 15 amino acids. Followed over time, Seattle patients had been enrolled while infection was active. V usage is TRBV7-2 and J usage is TRBJ1-3; D uncertain. This clonotype was sampled from a woman older than 75 with COVID-19, enrolled during active disease. The sample taken for sequencing was peripheral blood. CDR3 in DNA: TGTGCCAGCAGCTTAGGACGGAGCTCTGGAAACACCATATATTTT. Amino acids: CASSLGRSSGNTIYF.